A single T cell receptor beta chain is shown here with its context. The clone's antigen remains unknown. The input lacks base qualities; no much larger clone sits a single base away. These data are taken from a study of T cell changes during pregnancy in multiple sclerosis (dated by TCRdb to between 2018 and 2021). A note on the overall study: In women with multiple sclerosis, the researchers looked at how the T cell repertoire shifted as pregnancy progressed.

Library method: the immunoSEQ multiplex PCR assay. The clones in this table, taken by TCRdb from immuneACCESS, are in-frame only. Not every clone is retained; where verified, under half of the shortfall comes from an unresolved V gene, and the cause of the rest is unknown. This sample comprises 35,000 to 55,000 clones, around 92% of them detected only once. The top ten clones comprise 1% to 1.5% of the sample. There are 16 amino acids in the CDR3, from cysteine to phenylalanine inclusive. The DNA shown is the 48-base CDR3, in frame from base 1. The trim is 5 bases for V and 6 bases for J, with a gap of 20 bases between the germline ends. CDR1 and CDR2, looked up from the germline V gene (reference sequence), are MNHNY and SVGAGI.

Sample: peripheral blood. The chain is made from TRBV6-6 and TRBJ1-5; matching of 5 bases hints at TRBD1 as the D gene. The origin of this receptor is a female donor with multiple sclerosis, enrolled in a pregnancy study. This receptor carries the CDR3 CASSHGTGSQSQPQHF. The nucleotide sequence reads as follows: TGTGCCAGCAGTCACGGGACGGGCTCCCAATCTCAGCCCCAGCATTTT.